This T cell receptor (beta chain) was identified in a study of cytomegalovirus exposure and HLA in healthy donors. 60 Vbeta and 13 Jbeta primers were used in PCR. Using immunoSEQ multiplex PCR, the repertoire was profiled, and TCRdb retains in-frame clones only, with some absent. The table lists 100,000 to 150,000 clones, about 81% of them singletons. For this clone: As yet, its antigen is unknown.

The CDR3 consists of 15 residues. V shed 3 bases and J shed 0 bases, with 11 bases lying between them. Germline V CDR1 and CDR2: SNHLY, FYNNEI. Findings and caveats of the study: Reportedly, a later analysis found an Asian-associated ancestry cluster had fewer N-insertions than the approximately 700-donor mean. It was only CMV serostatus that was available as immune exposure information. Researchers reported that three CMV-associated chains were confirmed in vitro as CMV antigen-specific.

This TCR was sampled from a woman aged 40 to 50 in good health and CMV-seropositive. The sequenced material came from PBMCs. The chain carries TRBV2 and TRBJ1-2, with D maybe TRBD1 (5 bases). CDR3 residues: CASSDYRNPNYGYTF. CDR3 in DNA: TGTGCCAGCAGTGATTACAGGAACCCTAACTATGGCTACACCTTC.